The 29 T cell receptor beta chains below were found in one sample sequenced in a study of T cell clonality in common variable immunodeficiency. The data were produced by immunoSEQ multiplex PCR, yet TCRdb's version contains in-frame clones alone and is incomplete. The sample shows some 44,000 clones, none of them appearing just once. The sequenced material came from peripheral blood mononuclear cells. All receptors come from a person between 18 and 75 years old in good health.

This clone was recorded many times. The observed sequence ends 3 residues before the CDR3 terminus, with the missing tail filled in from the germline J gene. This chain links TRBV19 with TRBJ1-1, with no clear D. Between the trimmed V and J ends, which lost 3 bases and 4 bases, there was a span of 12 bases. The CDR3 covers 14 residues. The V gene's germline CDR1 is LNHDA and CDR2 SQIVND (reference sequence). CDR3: CASSIGRFVTEAFF. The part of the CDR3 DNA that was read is TGTGCCAGTAGTATCGGTAGATTTGTCACTGAA.

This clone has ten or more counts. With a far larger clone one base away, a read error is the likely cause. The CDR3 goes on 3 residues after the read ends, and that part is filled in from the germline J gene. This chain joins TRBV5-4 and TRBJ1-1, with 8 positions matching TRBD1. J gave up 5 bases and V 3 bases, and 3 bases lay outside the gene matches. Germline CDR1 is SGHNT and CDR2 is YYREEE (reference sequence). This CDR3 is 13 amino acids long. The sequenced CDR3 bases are TGTGCCAGCAGCTCGGACAGGGAGACTGAA. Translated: CASSSDRETE. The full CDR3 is CASSSDRETEAFF.

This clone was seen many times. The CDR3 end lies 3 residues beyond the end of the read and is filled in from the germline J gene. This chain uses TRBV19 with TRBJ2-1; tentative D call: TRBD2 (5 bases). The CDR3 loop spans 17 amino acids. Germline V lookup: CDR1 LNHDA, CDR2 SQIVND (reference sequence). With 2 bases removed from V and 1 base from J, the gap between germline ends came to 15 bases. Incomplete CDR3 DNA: TGTGCCAGTAGTATACCCCGACTAAGCGGATCCTACAATGAG. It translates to CASSIPRLSGSYNE. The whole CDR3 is CASSIPRLSGSYNEQFF. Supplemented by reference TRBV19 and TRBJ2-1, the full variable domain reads DGGITQSPKYLFRKEGQNVTLSCEQNLNHDAMYWYRQDPGQGLRLIYYSQIVNDFQKGDIAEGYSVSREKKESFPLTVTSAQKNPTAFYLCASSIPRLSGSYNEQFFGPGTRLTVL.

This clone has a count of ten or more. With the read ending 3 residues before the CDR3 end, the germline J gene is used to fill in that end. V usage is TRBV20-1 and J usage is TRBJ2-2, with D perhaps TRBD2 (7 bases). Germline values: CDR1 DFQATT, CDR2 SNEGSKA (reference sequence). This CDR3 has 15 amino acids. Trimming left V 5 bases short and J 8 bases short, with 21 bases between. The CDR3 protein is CSALDVGGRKGELFF. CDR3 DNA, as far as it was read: TGCAGTGCTCTGGACGTCGGGGGGCGGAAGGGGGAG.

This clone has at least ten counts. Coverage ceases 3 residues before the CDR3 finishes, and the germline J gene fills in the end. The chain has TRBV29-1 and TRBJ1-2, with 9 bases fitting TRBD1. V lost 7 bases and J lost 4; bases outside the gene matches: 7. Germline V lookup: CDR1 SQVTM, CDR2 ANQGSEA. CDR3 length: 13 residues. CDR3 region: CSARDRDSYGYTF. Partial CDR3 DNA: TGCAGCGCCCGGGACAGGGACTCCTATGGC.

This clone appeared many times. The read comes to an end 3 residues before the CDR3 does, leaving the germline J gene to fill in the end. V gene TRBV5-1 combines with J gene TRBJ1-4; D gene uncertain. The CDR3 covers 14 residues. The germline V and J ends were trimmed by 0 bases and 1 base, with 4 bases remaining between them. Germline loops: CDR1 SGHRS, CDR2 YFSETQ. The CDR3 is CASSLEGTNEKLFF. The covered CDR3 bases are TGCGCCAGCAGCTTGGAGGGAACTAATGAAAAA. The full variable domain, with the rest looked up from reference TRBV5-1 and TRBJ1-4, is KAGVTQTPRYLIKTRGQQVTLSCSPISGHRSVSWYQQTPGQGLQFLFEYFSETQRNKGNFPGRFSGRQFSNSRSEMNVSTLELGDSALYLCASSLEGTNEKLFFGSGTQLSVL.

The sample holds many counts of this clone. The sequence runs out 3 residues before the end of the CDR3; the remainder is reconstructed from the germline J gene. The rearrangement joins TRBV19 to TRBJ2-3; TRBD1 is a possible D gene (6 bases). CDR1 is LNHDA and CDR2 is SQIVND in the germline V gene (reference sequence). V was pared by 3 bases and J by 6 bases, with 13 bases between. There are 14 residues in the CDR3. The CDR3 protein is CASSIRPGADTQYF. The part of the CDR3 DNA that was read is TGTGCCAGTAGTATCCGCCCAGGGGCTGATACG. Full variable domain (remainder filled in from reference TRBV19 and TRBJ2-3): DGGITQSPKYLFRKEGQNVTLSCEQNLNHDAMYWYRQDPGQGLRLIYYSQIVNDFQKGDIAEGYSVSREKKESFPLTVTSAQKNPTAFYLCASSIRPGADTQYFGPGTRLTVL.

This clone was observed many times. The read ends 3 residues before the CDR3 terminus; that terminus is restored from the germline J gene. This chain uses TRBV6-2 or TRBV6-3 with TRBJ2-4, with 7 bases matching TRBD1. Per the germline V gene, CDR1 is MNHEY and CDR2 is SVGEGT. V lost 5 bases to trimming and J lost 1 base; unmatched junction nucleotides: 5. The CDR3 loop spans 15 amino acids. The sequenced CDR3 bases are TGTGCCAGCAGTATGGACAGGAGCGCCAAAAACATT. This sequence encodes CASSMDRSAKNI. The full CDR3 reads CASSMDRSAKNIQYF.

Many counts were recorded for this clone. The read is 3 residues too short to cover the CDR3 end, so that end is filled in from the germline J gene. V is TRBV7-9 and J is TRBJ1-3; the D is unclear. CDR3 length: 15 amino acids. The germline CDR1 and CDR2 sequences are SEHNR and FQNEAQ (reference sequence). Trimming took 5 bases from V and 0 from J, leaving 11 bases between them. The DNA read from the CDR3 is TGTGCCAGCAGCAACAGCTTACCCTCTGGAAACACC. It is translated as CASSNSLPSGNT. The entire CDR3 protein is CASSNSLPSGNTIYF. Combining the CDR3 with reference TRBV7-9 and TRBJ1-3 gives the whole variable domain DTGVSQNPRHKITKRGQNVTFRCDPISEHNRLYWYRQTLGQGPEFLTYFQNEAQLEKSRLLSDRFSAERPKGSFSTLEIQRTEQGDSAMYLCASSNSLPSGNTIYFGEGSWLTVV.

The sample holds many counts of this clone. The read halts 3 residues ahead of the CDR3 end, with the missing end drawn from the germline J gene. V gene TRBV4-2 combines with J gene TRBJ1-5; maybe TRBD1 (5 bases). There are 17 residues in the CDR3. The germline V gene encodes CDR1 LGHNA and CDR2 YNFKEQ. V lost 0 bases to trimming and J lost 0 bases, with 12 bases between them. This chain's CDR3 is CASSQEYLGLSNQPQHF. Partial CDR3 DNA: TGTGCCAGCAGCCAAGAATATCTGGGACTTAGCAATCAGCCC.

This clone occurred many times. CDR3 DNA (partial): TGTGCCAGCAGCCTCGGAGGGCGGGAGAACACTGAA. Translation: CASSLGGRENTE. The whole CDR3 sequence reads CASSLGGRENTEAFF. V is TRBV28 and J is TRBJ1-1; unclear D gene. The DNA ends 3 residues before the CDR3 does, and the rest of the CDR3 is filled in from the germline J gene. Germline V gene lookup returns CDR1 MDHEN and CDR2 SYDVKM. CDR3 length: 15 amino acids. V was pared by 6 bases and J by 1 base, with 15 bases between.

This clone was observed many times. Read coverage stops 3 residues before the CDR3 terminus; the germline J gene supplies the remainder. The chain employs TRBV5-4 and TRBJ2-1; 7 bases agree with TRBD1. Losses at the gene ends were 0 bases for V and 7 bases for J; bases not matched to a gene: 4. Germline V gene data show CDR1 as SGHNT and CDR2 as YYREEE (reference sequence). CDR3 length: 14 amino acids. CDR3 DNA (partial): TGTGCCAGCAGCTTGGCAGGGGGAATTAATGAG. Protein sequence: CASSLAGGINE. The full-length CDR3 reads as CASSLAGGINEQFF.

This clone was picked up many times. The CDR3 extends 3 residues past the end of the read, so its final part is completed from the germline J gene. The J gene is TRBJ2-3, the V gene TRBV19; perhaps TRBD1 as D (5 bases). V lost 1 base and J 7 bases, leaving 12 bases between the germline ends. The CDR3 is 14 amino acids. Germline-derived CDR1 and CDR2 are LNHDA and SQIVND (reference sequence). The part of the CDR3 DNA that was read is TGTGCCAGTAGTATAGGAACAGGACGGTATACG. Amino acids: CASSIGTGRYT. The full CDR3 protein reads CASSIGTGRYTQYF. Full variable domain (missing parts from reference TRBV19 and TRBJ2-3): DGGITQSPKYLFRKEGQNVTLSCEQNLNHDAMYWYRQDPGQGLRLIYYSQIVNDFQKGDIAEGYSVSREKKESFPLTVTSAQKNPTAFYLCASSIGTGRYTQYFGPGTRLTVL.

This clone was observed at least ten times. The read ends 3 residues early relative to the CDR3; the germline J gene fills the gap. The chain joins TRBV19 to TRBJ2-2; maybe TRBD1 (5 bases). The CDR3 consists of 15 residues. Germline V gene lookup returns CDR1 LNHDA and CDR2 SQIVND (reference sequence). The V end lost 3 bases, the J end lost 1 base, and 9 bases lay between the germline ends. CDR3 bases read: TGTGCCAGTAGTATCGATACAGGGAACACCGGGGAG. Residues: CASSIDTGNTGE. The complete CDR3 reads CASSIDTGNTGELFF. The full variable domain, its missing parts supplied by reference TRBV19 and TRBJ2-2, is DGGITQSPKYLFRKEGQNVTLSCEQNLNHDAMYWYRQDPGQGLRLIYYSQIVNDFQKGDIAEGYSVSREKKESFPLTVTSAQKNPTAFYLCASSIDTGNTGELFFGEGSRLTVL.

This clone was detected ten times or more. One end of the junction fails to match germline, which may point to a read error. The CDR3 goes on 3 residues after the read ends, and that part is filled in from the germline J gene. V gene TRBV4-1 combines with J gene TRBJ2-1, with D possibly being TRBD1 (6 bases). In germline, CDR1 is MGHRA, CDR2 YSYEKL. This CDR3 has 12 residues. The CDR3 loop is CTSSQQGNEQFF. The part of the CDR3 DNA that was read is TGCACCAGCAGCCAACAGGGCAATGAG.

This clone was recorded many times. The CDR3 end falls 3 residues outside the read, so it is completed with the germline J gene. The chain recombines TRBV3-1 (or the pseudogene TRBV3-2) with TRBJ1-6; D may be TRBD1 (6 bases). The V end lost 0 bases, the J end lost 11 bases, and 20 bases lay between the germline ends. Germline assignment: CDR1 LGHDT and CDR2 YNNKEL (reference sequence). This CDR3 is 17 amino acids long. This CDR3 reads CASSQEGRAGEGAPLHF. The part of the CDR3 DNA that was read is TGTGCCAGCAGCCAAGAAGGTAGGGCAGGGGAAGGGGCACCC.

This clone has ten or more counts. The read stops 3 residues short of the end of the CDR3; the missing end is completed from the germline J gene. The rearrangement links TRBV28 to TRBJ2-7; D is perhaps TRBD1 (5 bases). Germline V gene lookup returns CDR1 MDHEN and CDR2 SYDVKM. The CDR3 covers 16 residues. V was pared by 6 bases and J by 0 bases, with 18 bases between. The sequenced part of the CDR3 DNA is TGTGCCAGCAGAGAGATAGGGGCGGCGAGCTCCTACGAG. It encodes CASREIGAASSYE. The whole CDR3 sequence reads CASREIGAASSYEQYF.

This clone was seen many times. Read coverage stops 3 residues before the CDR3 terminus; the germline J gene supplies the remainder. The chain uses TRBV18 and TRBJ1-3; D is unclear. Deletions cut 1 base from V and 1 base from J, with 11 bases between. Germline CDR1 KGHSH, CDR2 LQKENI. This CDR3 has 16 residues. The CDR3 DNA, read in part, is TGTGCCAGCTCACCACGGGTCGGGGTATCTGGAAACACC. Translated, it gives CASSPRVGVSGNT. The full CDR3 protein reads CASSPRVGVSGNTIYF.

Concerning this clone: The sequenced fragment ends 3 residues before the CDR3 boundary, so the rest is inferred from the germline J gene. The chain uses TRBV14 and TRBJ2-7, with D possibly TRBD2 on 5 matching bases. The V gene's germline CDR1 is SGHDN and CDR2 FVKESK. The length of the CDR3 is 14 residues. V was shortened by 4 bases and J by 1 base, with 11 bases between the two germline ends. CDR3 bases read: TGTGCCAGCAGCCTTGGACGGGGTTCCTACGAG. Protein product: CASSLGRGSYE. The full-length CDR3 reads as CASSLGRGSYEQYF.

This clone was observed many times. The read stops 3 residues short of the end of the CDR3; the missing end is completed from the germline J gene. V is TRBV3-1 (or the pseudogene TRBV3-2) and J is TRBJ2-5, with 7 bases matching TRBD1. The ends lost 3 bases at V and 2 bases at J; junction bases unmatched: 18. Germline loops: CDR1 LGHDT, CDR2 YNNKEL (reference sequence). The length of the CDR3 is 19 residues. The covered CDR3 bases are TGTGCCAGCAGCCACAAGGGACAGAACCAATACAGAAAACAAGAGACC. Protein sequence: CASSHKGQNQYRKQET. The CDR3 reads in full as CASSHKGQNQYRKQETQYF.

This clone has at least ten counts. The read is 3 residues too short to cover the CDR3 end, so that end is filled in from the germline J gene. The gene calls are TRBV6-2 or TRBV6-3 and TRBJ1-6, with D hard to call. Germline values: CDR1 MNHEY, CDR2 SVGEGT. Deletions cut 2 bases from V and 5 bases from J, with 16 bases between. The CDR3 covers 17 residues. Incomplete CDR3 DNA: TGTGCCAGCAGTTACCGCAGGCCAACCGTCCATAATTCACCC. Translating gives CASSYRRPTVHNSP. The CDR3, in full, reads CASSYRRPTVHNSPLHF.

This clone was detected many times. The part of the CDR3 DNA that was read is TGTGCCAGCAAGAAAGGGACTAGCGGCTACAATGAG. It encodes CASKKGTSGYNE. The CDR3 in its entirety is CASKKGTSGYNEQFF. V gene TRBV2 combines with J gene TRBJ2-1, with 11 bases that match TRBD2. The read ends 3 residues shy of where the CDR3 ends; the end is completed using the germline J gene. From germline, CDR1 is SNHLY and CDR2 FYNNEI. V lost 7 bases and J lost 3; bases outside the gene matches: 5. CDR3 length equals 15 residues.

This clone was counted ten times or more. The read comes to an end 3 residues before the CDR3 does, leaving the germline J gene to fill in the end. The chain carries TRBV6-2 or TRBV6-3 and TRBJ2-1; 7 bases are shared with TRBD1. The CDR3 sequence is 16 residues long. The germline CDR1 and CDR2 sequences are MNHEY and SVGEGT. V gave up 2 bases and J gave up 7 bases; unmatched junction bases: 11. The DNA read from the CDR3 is TGTGCCAGCAGTTACGAGGATAGGGGGCGGGCGAATGAG. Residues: CASSYEDRGRANE. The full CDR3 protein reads CASSYEDRGRANEQFF.

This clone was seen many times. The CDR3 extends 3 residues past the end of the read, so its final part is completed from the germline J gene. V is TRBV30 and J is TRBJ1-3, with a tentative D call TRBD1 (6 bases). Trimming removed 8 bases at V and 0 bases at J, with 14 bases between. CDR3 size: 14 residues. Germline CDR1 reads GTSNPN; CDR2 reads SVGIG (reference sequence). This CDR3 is CAGKTQGSGNTIYF. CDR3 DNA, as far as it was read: TGTGCCGGGAAGACACAGGGCTCTGGAAACACC.

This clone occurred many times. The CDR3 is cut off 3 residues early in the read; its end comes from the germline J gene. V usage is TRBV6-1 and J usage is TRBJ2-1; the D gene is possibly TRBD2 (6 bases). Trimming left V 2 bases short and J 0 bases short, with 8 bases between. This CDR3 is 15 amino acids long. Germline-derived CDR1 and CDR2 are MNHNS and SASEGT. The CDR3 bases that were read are TGTGCCAGCAGTGAAATTAGCGGCTCCTACAATGAG. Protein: CASSEISGSYNE. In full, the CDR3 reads CASSEISGSYNEQFF.

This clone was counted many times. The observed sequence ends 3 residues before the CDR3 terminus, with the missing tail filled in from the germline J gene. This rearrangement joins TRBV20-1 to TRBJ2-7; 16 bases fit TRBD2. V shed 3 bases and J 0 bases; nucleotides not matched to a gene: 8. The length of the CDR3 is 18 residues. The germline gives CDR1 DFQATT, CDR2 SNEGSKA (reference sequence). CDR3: CSARRGTSGGAGSYEQYF. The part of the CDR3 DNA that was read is TGCAGTGCTAGGAGGGGGACTAGCGGGGGGGCAGGCTCCTACGAG.

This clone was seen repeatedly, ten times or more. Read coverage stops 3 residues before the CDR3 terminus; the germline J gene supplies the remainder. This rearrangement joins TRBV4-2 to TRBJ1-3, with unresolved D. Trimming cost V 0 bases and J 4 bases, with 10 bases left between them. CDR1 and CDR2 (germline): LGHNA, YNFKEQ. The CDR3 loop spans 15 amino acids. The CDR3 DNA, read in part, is TGTGCCAGCAGCCAAGATAACGCGGGCGGAAACACC. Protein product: CASSQDNAGGNT. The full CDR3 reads CASSQDNAGGNTIYF.

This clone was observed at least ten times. The DNA read from the CDR3 is TGTGCCAGTAGTATGGACTTTGGGATACAAGGCACTGAA. Residues: CASSMDFGIQGTE. The whole CDR3 sequence reads CASSMDFGIQGTEAFF. The rearrangement uses TRBV19 and TRBJ1-1; D is ambiguous. Read coverage stops 3 residues before the CDR3 terminus; the germline J gene supplies the remainder. The germline V and J ends were trimmed by 3 bases and 4 bases, with 18 bases remaining between them. The CDR3 has 16 amino acids. Germline V gene sequence: CDR1 LNHDA, CDR2 SQIVND (reference sequence).

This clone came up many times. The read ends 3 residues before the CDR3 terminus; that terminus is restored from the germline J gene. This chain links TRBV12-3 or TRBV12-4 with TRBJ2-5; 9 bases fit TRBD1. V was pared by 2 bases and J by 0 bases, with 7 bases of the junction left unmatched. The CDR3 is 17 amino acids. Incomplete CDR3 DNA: TGTGCCAGCAGTTTACATCCGGGACAGGGCTACCAAGAGACC. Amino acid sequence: CASSLHPGQGYQET. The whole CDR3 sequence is CASSLHPGQGYQETQYF.